The 17 T cell receptor beta chains in this list originate from one sample, sequenced in a study of blood T cell repertoires in COVID-19. Sequencing used immunoSEQ multiplex PCR; TCRdb keeps in-frame clones, though not all of them. The sample yields approximately 150,000 clones, over 90% seen once. The specimen sequenced was peripheral blood. These receptors were obtained from a woman aged 60 to 75 with COVID-19, enrolled during active disease.

The chain uses TRBV5-1 and TRBJ2-3; TRBD2 matches 9 bases. Germline V CDR1 and CDR2: SGHRS, YFSETQ. The J segment lost 0 bases and the V segment lost 4 bases, leaving 9 bases of the junction unmatched. CDR3 length: 17 amino acids. The CDR3 loop is CASSPRVAGDSTDTQYF. CDR3 in DNA: TGCGCCAGCAGCCCCCGTGTAGCGGGGGACAGCACAGATACGCAGTATTTT.

V is TRBV18 and J is TRBJ1-4, with 9 bases identical to TRBD1. The germline gives CDR1 KGHSH, CDR2 LQKENI. V was pared by 3 bases and J by 7 bases, with 3 bases of the junction left unmatched. There are 14 residues in the CDR3. The CDR3 region is CASSPGTGREKLFF. In DNA form, the CDR3 reads TGTGCCAGCTCACCGGGGACAGGGCGTGAAAAACTGTTTTTT.

This clone has only one observation. The chain employs TRBV6-6 and TRBJ1-5; D is unclear. Germline CDR1 is MNHNY and CDR2 is SVGAGI (reference sequence). The CDR3 runs 12 residues. Deletions cut 6 bases from V and 3 bases from J, with 6 bases between. CDR3 residues: CASRYYNQPQHF. The CDR3 DNA sequence: TGTGCCAGCAGATATTACAATCAGCCCCAGCATTTT.

This clone has just one count. The rearrangement uses TRBV2 and TRBJ1-1; D gene ambiguous. CDR1 is SNHLY and CDR2 is FYNNEI in the germline V gene. CDR3 length equals 14 residues. V shed 8 bases and J shed 3 bases, with 16 bases lying between them. CDR3 DNA: TGTGCCAGCCGAACGAGGGAAACGTACACTGAAGCTTTCTTT. Translation gives CASRTRETYTEAFF.

This clone was detected only once. The chain recombines TRBV3-1 (or the pseudogene TRBV3-2) with TRBJ1-1; possibly TRBD1 for D (5 bases). Germline assignment: CDR1 LGHDT and CDR2 YNNKEL (reference sequence). CDR3 length equals 12 residues. V was shortened by 1 base and J by 10 bases, with 10 bases between the two germline ends. CDR3 region: CASSQVSRGAFF. The CDR3 coding sequence is TGTGCCAGCAGCCAAGTCTCAAGGGGAGCTTTCTTT.

The V and J genes are TRBV29-1 and TRBJ1-2; weak D call: TRBD1 (5 bases). The germline V and J ends were trimmed by 4 bases and 0 bases, with 15 bases remaining between them. Germline CDR1 and CDR2: SQVTM and ANQGSEA. The length of the CDR3 is 15 residues. CDR3 DNA: TGCAGCGTTGTGGGGGGGAAAGGGGCTAACTATGGCTACACCTTC. It translates to CSVVGGKGANYGYTF.

The V gene is TRBV19, the J gene TRBJ1-1, with 7 bases lining up with TRBD1. Germline V CDR1 and CDR2: LNHDA, SQIVND (reference sequence). Trimming at V came to 1 base and at J to 5 bases, leaving 7 bases not matched to a gene. This CDR3 region has 15 residues. For the CDR3, the DNA is TGTGCCAGTAGTATAGGACAGGGAAGGGGTACTGAAGCTTTCTTT. Its protein is CASSIGQGRGTEAFF.

V gene TRBV6-1 combines with J gene TRBJ2-1; 12 bases agree with TRBD2. The CDR3 runs to 17 residues. From germline, CDR1 is MNHNS and CDR2 SASEGT. V trimming: 2 bases; J trimming: 7 bases; junction bases outside the gene matches: 9. The CDR3 loop is CASSEYILAGGQNEQFF. CDR3 coding DNA: TGTGCCAGCAGTGAATACATACTAGCGGGGGGTCAGAATGAGCAGTTCTTC.

J is TRBJ2-3 and V is TRBV4-1; weak D call: TRBD1 (6 bases). CDR1 and CDR2 from the germline V gene are MGHRA and YSYEKL. V lost 5 bases and J 0 bases, leaving 12 bases between the germline ends. The CDR3 extends over 15 amino acids. The DNA for the CDR3 is TGCGCCAGCAGCACAGGGACGGCTAGCACAGATACGCAGTATTTT. As protein: CASSTGTASTDTQYF.

The rearrangement links TRBV6-5 to TRBJ1-6, with 7 positions matching TRBD1. The CDR3 is 13 amino acids. V lost 7 bases, J lost 7 bases, and 4 bases stayed unmatched. Germline loops: CDR1 MNHEY, CDR2 SVGAGI. The DNA for the CDR3 is TGTGCCAGCAAGGGGACAGCGAATTCACCCCTCCACTTT. It encodes CASKGTANSPLHF.

In this sample, this clone turned up once. The chain employs TRBV19 and TRBJ1-1, with D perhaps matching TRBD1 (5 bases). Germline values: CDR1 LNHDA, CDR2 SQIVND (reference sequence). This CDR3 comprises 14 residues. V was pared by 2 bases and J by 1 base, with 8 bases between. The CDR3, as DNA: TGTGCCAGTAGTATAAGGGGAAGGAACACTGAAGCTTTCTTT. Its protein is CASSIRGRNTEAFF.

The rearrangement joins TRBV5-4 to TRBJ2-5, with D possibly matching TRBD2 (6 bases). This CDR3 contains 15 residues. V was clipped by 3 bases and J by 3 bases, with 15 bases between them. Germline CDR1 SGHNT, CDR2 YYREEE (reference sequence). The CDR3 DNA is TGTGCCAGCAGCTCGACGGTGGGGGGAAAAGAGACCCAGTACTTC. Translated, it gives CASSSTVGGKETQYF. The full variable domain, in which reference TRBV5-4 and TRBJ2-5 provide the parts outside the CDR3, is ETGVTQSPTHLIKTRGQQVTLRCSSQSGHNTVSWYQQALGQGPQFIFQYYREEENGRGNFPPRFSGLQFPNYSSELNVNALELDDSALYLCASSSTVGGKETQYFGPGTRLLVL.

This chain links TRBV7-9 with TRBJ1-2; D is perhaps TRBD1 (5 bases). This CDR3 is 14 amino acids long. V dropped 2 bases and J dropped 4 bases, with 11 bases sitting between them. Per germline, CDR1 SEHNR and CDR2 FQNEAQ (reference sequence). DNA of the CDR3: TGTGCCAGCAGCTTATCGGCAGGGCGCTATGGCTACACCTTC. Amino acid sequence: CASSLSAGRYGYTF.

The rearrangement joins TRBV19 to TRBJ2-1; 7 nucleotides line up with TRBD2. V gave up 3 bases and J gave up 2 bases; unmatched junction bases: 4. In germline, CDR1 is LNHDA, CDR2 SQIVND (reference sequence). CDR3 length: 15 residues. CDR3 protein: CASSIGLAAYNEQFF. In DNA, the CDR3 is TGTGCCAGTAGTATTGGGCTAGCGGCCTACAATGAGCAGTTCTTC.

The rearrangement links TRBV19 to TRBJ1-1, with TRBD1 matching over 8 bases. V lost 9 bases to trimming and J lost 2 bases; unmatched junction nucleotides: 5. Germline V CDR1 and CDR2: LNHDA, SQIVND (reference sequence). The CDR3 is 13 residues long. CDR3 DNA: TGTGCCAGCACAGACAGGGGAAACACTGAAGCTTTCTTT. Protein: CASTDRGNTEAFF.

V and J are TRBV4-3 and TRBJ1-4; D is possibly TRBD1 (5 bases). The CDR3 loop spans 15 amino acids. Germline V CDR1 and CDR2: LGHNA, YSLEER. V was trimmed by 5 bases and J by 0 bases, leaving 10 bases between them. CDR3 in amino acids: CASSETVATNEKLFF. In DNA, the CDR3 is TGCGCCAGCAGCGAGACAGTTGCAACTAATGAAAAACTGTTTTTT.

The CDR3 bases are TGTGCCAGCAGCCAACTTCCGGGACAGGGCTTTTATGGCTACACCTTC. It encodes CASSQLPGQGFYGYTF. The chain combines TRBV4-2 with TRBJ1-2, with 9 bases identical to TRBD1. This CDR3 contains 16 residues. Germline-derived CDR1 and CDR2 are LGHNA and YNFKEQ. V lost 2 bases and J lost 5; bases outside the gene matches: 9.